Following are 10 T cell receptor beta chains from one sample sequenced in a study of shared clonotypes between healthy human individuals. Sequenced by immunoSEQ multiplex PCR; TCRdb stores in-frame clones only, minus some. The sample yields hundreds of thousands of clones, roughly 95% seen once. CD45RO negativity and positive selection for CCR7 defined naive CD8 cells, a population that excluded terminally differentiated effector memory CD45RA+ cells. Material for sequencing was naive CD8+ T cells sorted from blood. These receptors came from a woman under 40 in good health.

This chain connects TRBV5-4 to TRBJ2-2, with 8 bases lining up with TRBD1. The CDR3 extends over 16 amino acids. The J segment lost 3 bases and the V segment lost 3 bases, leaving 7 bases of the junction unmatched. Germline V gene sequence: CDR1 SGHNT, CDR2 YYREEE (reference sequence). CDR3 residues: CASSSKQGVDTGELFF. The DNA for the CDR3 is TGTGCCAGCAGCTCAAAACAGGGGGTAGACACCGGGGAGCTGTTTTTT. Filled out from reference TRBV5-4 and TRBJ2-2, the complete variable domain reads ETGVTQSPTHLIKTRGQQVTLRCSSQSGHNTVSWYQQALGQGPQFIFQYYREEENGRGNFPPRFSGLQFPNYSSELNVNALELDDSALYLCASSSKQGVDTGELFFGEGSRLTVL.

The chain carries TRBV27 and TRBJ2-3, with D uncertain. From germline, CDR1 is MNHEY and CDR2 SMNVEV (reference sequence). The CDR3 covers 11 residues. V lost 5 bases, J lost 7 bases, and 7 bases lay in between. CDR3 sequence (DNA): TGTGCCAGCAGTCTCTCAAATACGCAGTATTTT. It encodes CASSLSNTQYF.

The chain carries TRBV28 and TRBJ2-5, with TRBD2 identical over 13 bases. J was trimmed by 4 bases and V by 10 bases; bases with no gene match: 12. Germline CDR1 and CDR2: MDHEN and SYDVKM. This CDR3 region has 16 residues. The CDR3 bases are TGTGCCACAGACCCGGACACTAGCGGGAGGGCAGAGACCCAGTACTTC. Amino acid sequence: CATDPDTSGRAETQYF.

The rearrangement uses TRBV13 and TRBJ2-7; 11 bases line up with TRBD2. This CDR3 comprises 14 residues. V shed 5 bases and J 7 bases; nucleotides not matched to a gene: 7. The germline V gene encodes CDR1 PRHDT and CDR2 FYEKMQ (reference sequence). The CDR3 is CASSQTSGSSEQYF. The DNA for the CDR3 is TGTGCCAGCAGCCAAACTAGCGGGAGTAGTGAGCAGTACTTC.

The rearrangement joins TRBV15 to TRBJ2-7; 8 bases map to TRBD1. V trimming: 7 bases; J trimming: 4 bases; junction bases outside the gene matches: 6. The germline V gene has CDR1 LNHNV and CDR2 YYDKDF (reference sequence). The length of the CDR3 is 13 residues. In nucleotides, the CDR3 is TGTGCCACCAAAAGGGACAGGCAATACGAGCAGTACTTC. Protein product: CATKRDRQYEQYF.

This clone was seen just once. This chain uses TRBV7-2 with TRBJ2-7; D gene unclear. Trimming stripped 5 bases from V and 3 bases from J, with 20 bases between. This CDR3 is 16 amino acids long. Germline-derived CDR1 and CDR2 are SGHTA and FQGNSA. DNA for the CDR3: TGTGCCAGCAGCAAACTGTTGGGAACGGAGATCTACGAGCAGTACTTC. Protein sequence: CASSKLLGTEIYEQYF.

The gene calls are TRBV5-8 and TRBJ1-4; D gene ambiguous. Trimming took 0 bases from V and 7 from J, leaving 4 bases between them. The CDR3 is 12 amino acids. Looked up from germline, CDR1 is SGHTS and CDR2 is YDEGEE. The CDR3 sequence is CASSLATEKLFF. The CDR3 DNA reads TGTGCCAGCAGCTTGGCTACTGAAAAACTGTTTTTT.

CDR3 nucleotides: TGTGCCAGCAGCCATTGGGGGGCGTGGGAGCAGTTCTTC. Protein: CASSHWGAWEQFF. V gene TRBV14 combines with J gene TRBJ2-1; D assignment may be TRBD1 or TRBD2 (6 bases each). The CDR3 contains 13 residues. Germline loops: CDR1 SGHDN, CDR2 FVKESK. V was shortened by 3 bases and J by 10 bases, with 13 bases between the two germline ends.

This clone was seen a single time. CDR3 region: CAWSRWLDNTGELFF. The CDR3 nucleotides read TGTGCCTGGAGTCGTTGGTTGGACAACACCGGGGAGCTGTTTTTT. The chain couples TRBV30 to TRBJ2-2; D call uncertain. CDR3 length: 15 residues. Germline CDR1 reads GTSNPN; CDR2 reads SVGIG (reference sequence). Trimming removed 2 bases at V and 2 bases at J, with 12 bases between.

This chain uses TRBV6-5 with TRBJ1-1; 8 bases agree with TRBD1. CDR1 is MNHEY and CDR2 is SVGAGI in the germline V gene. There are 12 residues in the CDR3. After removal of 6 bases from V and 8 bases from J, the junction contained 5 bases not matched to a gene. CDR3: CASSPTGGEAFF. The DNA of the CDR3 is TGTGCCAGCAGCCCAACAGGGGGAGAAGCTTTCTTT.